This TCR beta chain was identified during a study of CD4+ T cells in melanoma. Trimming removed 4 bases from V and 4 bases from J, with 10 bases in between. Germline V gene data show CDR1 as SGHNT and CDR2 as YYREEE (reference sequence). The CDR3 is 13 amino acids. Profiled with immunoSEQ multiplex PCR; TCRdb holds only in-frame clones, not every one. The data show fewer than 11,000 clones, about 68% seen once. This clone is labeled medium-sized. The sequenced sample consisted of cells from a culture (not recorded whether cultured in vitro). This sequence joins TRBV5-4 and TRBJ2-3; no clear D gene. The source of this sequence is a human donor with melanoma. The CDR3 here is CASSRTSPDTQYF. The DNA of the CDR3 is TGTGCCAGCAGCCGCACTTCACCAGATACGCAGTATTTT.